The 18 T cell receptor beta chains below were found in one sample sequenced in a study of blood T cell repertoires in COVID-19. This table comes from immunoSEQ multiplex PCR, and its TCRdb copy is limited to in-frame clones, with some not included. The sample lists some 90,000 clones, 70% to 85% occurring once. What was sequenced was peripheral blood. Receptors were obtained from a woman aged 60-75 years in a cohort sampled during active or convalescent COVID-19.

The genes are TRBV29-1 and TRBJ2-7; TRBD1 might be the D (6 bases). Germline CDR1 is SQVTM and CDR2 is ANQGSEA. CDR3 length: 13 amino acids. Trimming left V 6 bases short and J 0 bases short, with 12 bases between. CDR3 sequence reads: CSVQGHLSYEQYF. CDR3 bases: TGCAGCGTCCAGGGACACCTCTCCTACGAGCAGTACTTC.

This chain links TRBV29-1 with TRBJ1-2; the match to TRBD1 covers 8 bases. Germline V lookup: CDR1 SQVTM, CDR2 ANQGSEA. This CDR3 comprises 13 residues. Losses at the gene ends were 3 bases for V and 8 bases for J; bases not matched to a gene: 8. As DNA, the CDR3 is TGCAGCGTTGAGCAGGACAGGGTCGGCGGCTACACCTTC. Amino acids: CSVEQDRVGGYTF.

CDR3 loop: CASSLRAGNQPQHF. CDR3 bases: TGTGCCAGCAGCTTGAGGGCTGGCAATCAGCCCCAGCATTTT. The chain joins TRBV7-2 to TRBJ1-5, with D unresolved. This CDR3 has 14 amino acids. Germline V gene lookup returns CDR1 SGHTA and CDR2 FQGNSA. V was pared by 3 bases and J by 2 bases, with 8 bases between.

This chain connects TRBV7-9 to TRBJ1-2, with 7 positions matching TRBD1. Germline CDR1 is SEHNR and CDR2 is FQNEAQ (reference sequence). This CDR3 is 14 amino acids long. With 6 bases clipped from V and 8 bases from J, the junction kept 12 bases outside the gene matches. The CDR3 loop reads CASRVAGQVEGYTF. The CDR3 DNA reads TGTGCCAGCAGGGTGGCAGGACAGGTTGAGGGCTACACCTTC.

J is TRBJ2-3 and V is TRBV25-1, with a possible D match to TRBD2 (6 bases). The ends were cut back, 0 bases at V and 3 bases at J, with 13 bases in the middle. The CDR3 consists of 16 residues. The V gene's germline CDR1 is MGHDK and CDR2 SYGVNS. The CDR3 spells CASSEYELALTDTQYF. CDR3 DNA sequence: TGTGCCAGCAGTGAATATGAACTAGCACTGACAGATACGCAGTATTTT.

This sequence joins TRBV10-3 and TRBJ1-2; D remains unclear. V shed 3 bases and J shed 4 bases, with 6 bases lying between them. This CDR3 has 12 residues. The germline V gene encodes CDR1 ENHRY and CDR2 SYGVKD. The CDR3 spells CAISDMFYGYTF. CDR3 DNA: TGTGCCATCAGTGATATGTTCTATGGCTACACCTTC.

This chain joins TRBV4-3 and TRBJ2-2; the match to TRBD2 covers 11 bases. Germline lookup yields CDR1 LGHNA and CDR2 YSLEER. The CDR3 length is 16 residues. The V segment lost 2 bases and the J segment 2 bases; nucleotides outside the gene matches: 1. CDR3 protein: CASSQLAGGNTGELFF. The CDR3 nucleotides are TGCGCCAGCAGCCAACTAGCGGGGGGCAACACCGGGGAGCTGTTTTTT.

V is TRBV13 and J is TRBJ2-1, with 15 bases identical to TRBD2. The germline gives CDR1 PRHDT, CDR2 FYEKMQ (reference sequence). The CDR3 sequence is 16 residues long. V was clipped by 5 bases and J by 4 bases; unmatched bases: 3. The CDR3 bases are TGTGCCAGCAGCCCAGGACTAGCGGGGGGGTACAATGAGCAGTTCTTC. It yields the protein CASSPGLAGGYNEQFF. Full variable domain (missing parts from reference TRBV13 and TRBJ2-1): AAGVIQSPRHLIKEKRETATLKCYPIPRHDTVYWYQQGPGQDPQFLISFYEKMQSDKGSIPDRFSAQQFSDYHSELNMSSLELGDSALYFCASSPGLAGGYNEQFFGPGTRLTVL.

The chain couples TRBV9 to TRBJ1-6, with D possibly TRBD1 on 5 matching bases. Trimming removed 0 bases from V and 4 bases from J, with 17 bases in between. Germline CDR1 SGDLS, CDR2 YYNGEE. The CDR3 contains 18 residues. CDR3 in amino acids: CASSVEGGAARYNSPLHF. DNA for the CDR3: TGTGCCAGCAGCGTAGAGGGAGGGGCGGCAAGATATAATTCACCCCTCCACTTT.

This rearrangement joins TRBV7-2 to TRBJ2-1, with 7 nucleotides matching TRBD2. Germline V CDR1 and CDR2: SGHTA, FQGNSA. This CDR3 spans 13 amino acids. Unmatched junction bases numbered 6, after V lost 10 bases and J lost 3 bases. Here the CDR3 DNA reads TGTGCCACCACGGGGGGTGGCTACAATGAGCAGTTCTTC. This codes for CATTGGGYNEQFF.

This clone has a single count. This chain connects TRBV3-1 (or the pseudogene TRBV3-2) to TRBJ2-7; 7 bases are shared with TRBD1. The CDR3 spans 14 residues. Germline-derived CDR1 and CDR2 are LGHDT and YNNKEL (reference sequence). V was pared by 3 bases and J by 5 bases, with 7 bases of the junction left unmatched. CDR3 residues: CASSHGNRGDEQYF. CDR3 coding DNA: TGTGCCAGCAGCCATGGGAACAGGGGAGACGAGCAGTACTTC.

This clone was detected once. V usage is TRBV7-2 and J usage is TRBJ1-3, with 9 positions matching TRBD1. This CDR3 is 15 amino acids long. V trimming: 4 bases; J trimming: 4 bases; junction bases outside the gene matches: 5. Germline CDR1 reads SGHTA; CDR2 reads FQGNSA. CDR3 in amino acids: CASSSTGGIGNTIYF. The CDR3 DNA is TGTGCCAGCAGCTCGACAGGGGGAATCGGAAACACCATATATTTT.

J is TRBJ2-1 and V is TRBV6-1; TRBD1 might be the D (5 bases). The CDR3 extends over 15 amino acids. Looked up from germline, CDR1 is MNHNS and CDR2 is SASEGT. Deletions cut 2 bases from V and 1 base from J, with 9 bases between. As DNA, the CDR3 is TGTGCCAGCAGTGAAACTCAGGGTTCCTACAATGAGCAGTTCTTC. Protein: CASSETQGSYNEQFF.

This clone has a single count. V and J are TRBV19 and TRBJ2-7; a weak D match, TRBD2 (5 bases). The germline V and J ends were trimmed by 4 bases and 6 bases, with 10 bases remaining between them. Germline CDR1 and CDR2: LNHDA and SQIVND (reference sequence). CDR3 length equals 12 residues. The CDR3 here is CASSSTDFEQYF. The CDR3 region has the DNA TGTGCCAGTAGTAGCACGGACTTCGAGCAGTACTTC.

The genes are TRBV9 and TRBJ2-3, with 10 bases that match TRBD2. Unmatched junction bases numbered 9, after V lost 3 bases and J lost 2 bases. The CDR3 spans 17 residues. CDR1 is SGDLS, CDR2 YYNGEE, per germline. The CDR3 DNA is TGTGCCAGCAGCGGACTGGGAAGCGGGGGGGCCACAGATACGCAGTATTTT. Protein sequence: CASSGLGSGGATDTQYF.

The CDR3 sequence: CASKGQGASNTGELFF. CDR3 DNA: TGCGCCAGCAAGGGACAGGGGGCTTCGAACACCGGGGAGCTGTTTTTT. The chain couples TRBV5-1 to TRBJ2-2; 12 bases match TRBD1. With 6 bases clipped from V and 0 bases from J, the junction kept 3 bases outside the gene matches. There are 16 residues in the CDR3. Per germline, CDR1 SGHRS and CDR2 YFSETQ.

The chain uses TRBV5-1 and TRBJ2-7, with D perhaps matching TRBD1 (5 bases). The CDR3 length is 14 residues. Between the trimmed V and J ends, which lost 4 bases and 6 bases, there was a span of 17 bases. The germline V gene encodes CDR1 SGHRS and CDR2 YFSETQ. The CDR3 region has the DNA TGCGCCAGCAGCGGAATACAGGCCCCGGGCGAGCAGTACTTC. Encoded protein: CASSGIQAPGEQYF.

The table lists this clone with a count of one. The chain recombines TRBV6-5 with TRBJ1-1; D is uncertain. The CDR3 length is 15 residues. Deletions cut 1 base from V and 0 bases from J, with 9 bases between. Germline CDR1 MNHEY, CDR2 SVGAGI. The CDR3 region is CASSYLRGLNTEAFF. In DNA form, the CDR3 reads TGTGCCAGCAGTTACTTGCGCGGATTGAACACTGAAGCTTTCTTT.